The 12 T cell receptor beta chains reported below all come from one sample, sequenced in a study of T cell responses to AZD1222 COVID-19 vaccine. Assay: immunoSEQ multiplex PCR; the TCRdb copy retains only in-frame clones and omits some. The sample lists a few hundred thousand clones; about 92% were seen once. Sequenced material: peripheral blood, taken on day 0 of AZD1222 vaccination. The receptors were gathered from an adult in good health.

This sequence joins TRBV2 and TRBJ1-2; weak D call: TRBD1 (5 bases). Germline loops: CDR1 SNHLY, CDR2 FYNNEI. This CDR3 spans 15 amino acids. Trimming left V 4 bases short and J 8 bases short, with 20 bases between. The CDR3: CASSVGTGGGLGYTF. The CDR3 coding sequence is TGTGCCAGCAGTGTCGGTACAGGAGGTGGATTAGGCTACACCTTC.

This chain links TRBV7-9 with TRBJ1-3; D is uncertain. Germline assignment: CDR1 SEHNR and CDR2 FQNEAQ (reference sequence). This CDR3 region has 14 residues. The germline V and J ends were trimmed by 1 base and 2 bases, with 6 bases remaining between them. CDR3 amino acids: CASSLVGTGNTIYF. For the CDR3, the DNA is TGTGCCAGCAGCTTAGTGGGTACTGGAAACACCATATATTTT. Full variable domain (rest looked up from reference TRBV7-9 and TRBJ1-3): DTGVSQNPRHKITKRGQNVTFRCDPISEHNRLYWYRQTLGQGPEFLTYFQNEAQLEKSRLLSDRFSAERPKGSFSTLEIQRTEQGDSAMYLCASSLVGTGNTIYFGEGSWLTVV.

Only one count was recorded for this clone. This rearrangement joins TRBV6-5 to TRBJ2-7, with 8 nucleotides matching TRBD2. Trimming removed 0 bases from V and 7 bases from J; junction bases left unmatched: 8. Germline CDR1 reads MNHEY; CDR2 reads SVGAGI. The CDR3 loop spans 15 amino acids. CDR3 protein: CASSYSGTRINEQYF. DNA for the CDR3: TGTGCCAGCAGTTACTCGGGGACTAGGATAAATGAGCAGTACTTC.

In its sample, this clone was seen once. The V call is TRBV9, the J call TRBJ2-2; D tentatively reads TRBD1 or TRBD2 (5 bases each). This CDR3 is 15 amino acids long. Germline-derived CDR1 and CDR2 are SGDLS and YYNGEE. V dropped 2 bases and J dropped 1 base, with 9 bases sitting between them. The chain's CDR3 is CASSVRGLNTGELFF. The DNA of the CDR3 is TGTGCCAGCAGCGTTCGGGGCCTGAACACCGGGGAGCTGTTTTTT.

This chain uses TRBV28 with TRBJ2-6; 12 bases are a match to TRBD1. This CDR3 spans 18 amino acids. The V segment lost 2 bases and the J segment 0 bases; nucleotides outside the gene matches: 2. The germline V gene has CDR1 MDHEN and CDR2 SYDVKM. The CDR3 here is CASSLGGQGASGANVLTF. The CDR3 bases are TGTGCCAGCAGTTTAGGGGGACAGGGGGCCTCTGGGGCCAACGTCCTGACTTTC.

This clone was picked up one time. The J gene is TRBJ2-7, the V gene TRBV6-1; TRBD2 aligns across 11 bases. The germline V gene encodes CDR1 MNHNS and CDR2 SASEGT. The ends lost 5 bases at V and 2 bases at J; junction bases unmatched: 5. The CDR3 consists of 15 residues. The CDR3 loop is CASSSGLADAYEQYF. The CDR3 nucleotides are TGTGCCAGCAGTTCGGGACTAGCGGACGCCTACGAGCAGTACTTC.

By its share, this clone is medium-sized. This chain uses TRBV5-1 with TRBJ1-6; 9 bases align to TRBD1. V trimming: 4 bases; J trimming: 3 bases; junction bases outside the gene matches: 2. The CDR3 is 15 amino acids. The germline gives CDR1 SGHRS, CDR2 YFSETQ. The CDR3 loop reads CASSPGQGYNSPLHF. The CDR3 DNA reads TGCGCCAGCAGCCCGGGACAGGGCTATAATTCACCCCTCCACTTT.

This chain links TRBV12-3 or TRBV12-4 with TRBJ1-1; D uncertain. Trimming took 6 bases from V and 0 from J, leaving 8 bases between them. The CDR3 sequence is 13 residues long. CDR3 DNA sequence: TGTGCCAGCAGCCGCCACATGAACACTGAAGCTTTCTTT. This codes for CASSRHMNTEAFF.

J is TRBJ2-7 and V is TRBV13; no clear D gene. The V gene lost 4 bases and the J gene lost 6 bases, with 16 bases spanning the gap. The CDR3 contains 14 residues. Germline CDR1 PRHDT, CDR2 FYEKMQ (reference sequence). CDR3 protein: CASSSRTTYSEQYF. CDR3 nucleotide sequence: TGTGCCAGCAGCTCCCGTACGACCTACAGCGAGCAGTACTTC.

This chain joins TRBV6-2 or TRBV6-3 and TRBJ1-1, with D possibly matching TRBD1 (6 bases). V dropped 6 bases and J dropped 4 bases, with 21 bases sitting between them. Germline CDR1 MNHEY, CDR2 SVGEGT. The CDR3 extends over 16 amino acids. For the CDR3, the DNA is TGTGCCAGCAGGTACACAACGGGACAAGTAAGCACTGAAGCTTTCTTT. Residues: CASRYTTGQVSTEAFF.

CDR3 sequence (DNA): TGTGCCAGCAGCGGCGGGGACAGGGCCCAGACCCAGTACTTC. Its protein is CASSGGDRAQTQYF. The rearrangement uses TRBV2 and TRBJ2-5, with 9 bases fitting TRBD1. Losses at the gene ends were 6 bases for V and 6 bases for J; bases not matched to a gene: 8. The CDR3 runs to 14 residues. Germline V CDR1 and CDR2: SNHLY, FYNNEI.

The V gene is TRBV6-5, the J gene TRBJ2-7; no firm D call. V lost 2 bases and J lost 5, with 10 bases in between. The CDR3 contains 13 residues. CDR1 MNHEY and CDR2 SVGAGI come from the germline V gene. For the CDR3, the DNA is TGTGCCAGCAGTTACGCGAGAGAGAACGAGCAGTACTTC. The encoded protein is CASSYARENEQYF.